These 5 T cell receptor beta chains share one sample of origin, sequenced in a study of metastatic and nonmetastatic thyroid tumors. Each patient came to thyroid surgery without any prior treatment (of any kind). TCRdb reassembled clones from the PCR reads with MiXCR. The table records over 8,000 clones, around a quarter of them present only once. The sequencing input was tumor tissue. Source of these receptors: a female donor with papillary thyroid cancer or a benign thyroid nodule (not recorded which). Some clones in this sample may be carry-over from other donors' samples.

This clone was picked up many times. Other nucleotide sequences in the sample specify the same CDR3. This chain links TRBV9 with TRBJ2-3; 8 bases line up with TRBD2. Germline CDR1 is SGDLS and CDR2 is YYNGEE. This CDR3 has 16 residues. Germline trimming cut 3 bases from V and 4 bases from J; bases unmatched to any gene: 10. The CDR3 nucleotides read TGTGCCAGCAGCGCACTAGCGGTGCAGTTGGCAGATACGCAGTATTTT. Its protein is CASSALAVQLADTQYF.

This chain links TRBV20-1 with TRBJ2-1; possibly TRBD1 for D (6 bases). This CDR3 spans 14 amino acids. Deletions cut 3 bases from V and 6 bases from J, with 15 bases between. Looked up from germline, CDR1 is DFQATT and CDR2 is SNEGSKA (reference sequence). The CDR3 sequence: CSASGTTMGNEQFF. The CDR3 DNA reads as TGCAGTGCTAGCGGGACAACTATGGGCAATGAGCAGTTCTTC.

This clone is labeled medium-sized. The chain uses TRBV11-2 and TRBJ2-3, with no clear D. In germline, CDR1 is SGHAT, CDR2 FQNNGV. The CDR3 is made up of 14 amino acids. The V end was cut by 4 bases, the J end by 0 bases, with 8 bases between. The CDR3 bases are TGTGCCAGCAGCTCGATAACTAGCACAGATACGCAGTATTTT. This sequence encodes CASSSITSTDTQYF.

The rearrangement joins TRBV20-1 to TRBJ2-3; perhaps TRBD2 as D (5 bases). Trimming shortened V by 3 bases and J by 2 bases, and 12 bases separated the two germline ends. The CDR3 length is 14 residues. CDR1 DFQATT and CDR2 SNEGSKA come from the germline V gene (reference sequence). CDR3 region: CSASGRGNTDTQYF. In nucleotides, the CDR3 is TGCAGTGCTAGTGGTCGAGGGAACACAGATACGCAGTATTTT.

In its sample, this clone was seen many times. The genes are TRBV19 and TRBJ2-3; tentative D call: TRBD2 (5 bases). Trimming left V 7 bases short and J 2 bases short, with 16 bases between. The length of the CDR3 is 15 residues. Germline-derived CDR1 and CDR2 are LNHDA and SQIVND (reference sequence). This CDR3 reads CASTPVIAHTDTQYF. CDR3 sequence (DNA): TGTGCCAGTACCCCGGTGATAGCGCACACAGATACGCAGTATTTT.